Below, one TCR beta chain is given with its context. The antigen remains undetermined. Blood libraries mostly used roughly 500 ng genomic DNA, six replicates each. Method: immunoSEQ multiplex PCR; TCRdb's copy keeps in-frame clones and lacks some. The sample consists of about 14,000 clones, around 74% of them appearing once. Trimming pared 4 bases from V and 1 base from J, leaving 8 bases between. The CDR3 has 13 amino acids. Germline lookup yields CDR1 SGHDT and CDR2 YYEEEE. As to time point: after neoadjuvant nivolumab, at surgical resection. Blood cells were analyzed directly, without culture or expansion. This entry comes from a study of neoadjuvant anti-PD-1 for oral cavity cancer. Overall study context: Patients without progression received a fourth nivolumab dose around day 43, then surgical resection on days 50-56. Notes on the study in general: Treg/Th17 ratio rose with pretreatment blood and fell with post-treatment tumor TCRbeta clonality.

The chain combines TRBV5-6 with TRBJ2-5, with a tentative D call TRBD1 (5 bases). This specimen consisted of PBMCs, obtained after nivolumab (anti-PD-1) treatment. This receptor was identified in a person between 40 and 85 years old with oral cavity squamous cell carcinoma. The CDR3 nucleotides are TGTGCCAGCAGCCTAGGGGTCCAAGAGACCCAGTACTTC. This encodes CASSLGVQETQYF. Together with reference TRBV5-6 and TRBJ2-5, the CDR3 gives the full variable domain: DAGVTQSPTHLIKTRGQQVTLRCSPKSGHDTVSWYQQALGQGPQFIFQYYEEEERQRGNFPDRFSGHQFPNYSSELNVNALLLGDSALYLCASSLGVQETQYFGPGTRLLVL.